This is a list of T cell receptor beta chains from one sample in a study of identifying expanded T cells in peripheral blood. Produced via immunoSEQ multiplex PCR; TCRdb's table is partial and in-frame only. The data show roughly 130,000 clones, 86% seen once. Sequenced sample: blood. Source of these receptors: a person aged 18 to 75 in good health. The CDR3 runs from the conserved cysteine through the conserved F or W. A D gene is named only where the DNA matches it firmly. Clone size is shown for a subset of rows, as once, few, many or a class of expanded clone.

d_call	clone_size	v_call	j_call	cdr3_aa	cdr3_nt
.	once	TRBV6-6	TRBJ2-3	CASSYPQGSGKDTQYF	TGTGCCAGCAGTTACCCCCAGGGATCCGGGAAAGATACGCAGTATTTT
.	.	TRBV5-1	TRBJ2-1	CASSGGLDNEQFF	TGCGCCAGCAGCGGCGGACTGGACAATGAGCAGTTCTTC
.	.	TRBV10-2	TRBJ2-1	CASSEWVGSSYNEQFF	TGCGCCAGCAGTGAGTGGGTCGGCAGCTCCTACAATGAGCAGTTCTTC
.	once	TRBV6-5	TRBJ2-7	CASRPLDSEQYF	TGTGCCAGCAGACCACTAGATTCCGAGCAGTACTTC
.	once	TRBV4-1	TRBJ2-7	CASSQDLGRGISYEQYF	TGCGCCAGCAGCCAAGATCTAGGCAGGGGCATATCCTACGAGCAGTACTTC
TRBD2	.	TRBV2	TRBJ2-1	CASRPGLLNEQFF	TGTGCCAGCAGGCCGGGACTACTCAATGAGCAGTTCTTC
TRBD1	once	TRBV7-2	TRBJ1-4	CASSKTGVANEKLFF	TGTGCCAGCAGTAAAACAGGGGTAGCTAATGAAAAACTGTTTTTT
.	once	TRBV20-1	TRBJ2-1	CSGDYNEQFF	TGCAGTGGGGACTACAATGAGCAGTTCTTC
.	.	TRBV7-8	TRBJ1-1	CASSLGGAPAVRAFF	TGTGCCAGCAGCTTGGGCGGGGCCCCCGCGGTTCGGGCTTTCTTT
TRBD2	.	TRBV7-3	TRBJ2-3	CASSPGGTDTQYF	TGTGCCAGCAGCCCGGGGGGGACAGATACGCAGTATTTT
TRBD1	.	TRBV2	TRBJ1-5	CASRAGTGGPQPQHF	TGTGCCAGCAGGGCCGGGACAGGGGGTCCGCAGCCCCAGCATTTT
.	once	TRBV7-2	TRBJ2-7	CASSATSGDYEQYF	TGTGCCAGCAGCGCGACATCTGGGGACTACGAGCAGTACTTC
TRBD2	.	TRBV5-4	TRBJ2-3	CASPGLAGTSYTDTQYF	TGTGCCAGCCCAGGACTAGCGGGAACTTCATACACAGATACGCAGTATTTT
TRBD1	.	TRBV15	TRBJ2-7	CATSRMGQGPHEQYF	TGTGCCACCAGCAGGATGGGACAGGGGCCCCACGAGCAGTACTTC
.	.	TRBV27	TRBJ1-5	CASSSPDSNQPQHF	TGTGCCAGCAGTTCCCCGGACAGTAATCAGCCCCAGCATTTT
.	.	TRBV5-1	TRBJ1-2	CASSPSTTELYGYTF	TGCGCCAGCAGCCCCTCTACGACCGAACTCTATGGCTACACCTTC
TRBD2	few	TRBV6-4	TRBJ2-1	CASSLAGGLEQFF	TGTGCCAGCAGTTTAGCGGGGGGGCTTGAGCAGTTCTTC
.	.	TRBV4-3	TRBJ2-3	CASSLQVAGQFTDTQYF	TGCGCCAGCAGCCTTCAAGTGGCGGGACAGTTCACAGATACGCAGTATTTT
TRBD1	.	TRBV5-4	TRBJ2-5	CASSRPSRGQFQETQYF	TGTGCCAGCAGCCGTCCTAGTCGGGGACAGTTCCAAGAGACCCAGTACTTC
.	.	TRBV7-3	TRBJ2-5	CASSSLGSGAQETQYF	TGTGCCAGCAGCTCCCTTGGTAGCGGCGCACAAGAGACCCAGTACTTC
.	once	TRBV2	TRBJ1-5	CASRKADYSNQPQHF	TGTGCCAGCAGGAAGGCGGATTATAGCAATCAGCCCCAGCATTTT
.	.	TRBV2	TRBJ2-5	CASRGDRETQYF	TGTGCCAGCAGGGGGGACCGAGAGACCCAGTACTTC
TRBD1	once	TRBV5-1	TRBJ2-2	CASSLQGARTTGELFF	TGCGCCAGCAGCCTCCAGGGGGCGCGGACCACCGGGGAGCTGTTTTTT
.	.	TRBV5-1	TRBJ1-2	CASSLGRGYGYTF	TGCGCCAGCAGCTTGGGCAGGGGCTATGGCTACACCTTC
.	.	TRBV5-1	TRBJ1-1	CASSWTTGIPEAFF	TGCGCCAGCAGCTGGACCACAGGGATCCCTGAAGCTTTCTTT
.	once	TRBV7-3	TRBJ2-4	CASSLMSGAGNIQYF	TGTGCCAGCAGCTTAATGTCCGGGGCAGGGAACATTCAGTACTTC
TRBD2	.	TRBV18	TRBJ2-3	CASSQGLADTDTQYF	TGTGCCAGCTCACAGGGACTAGCGGACACAGATACGCAGTATTTT
TRBD1	once	TRBV29-1	TRBJ1-2	CSVPQGDYGYTF	TGCAGCGTCCCTCAGGGGGACTATGGCTACACCTTC
TRBD2	once	TRBV9	TRBJ2-3	CASSVTSEDTQYF	TGTGCCAGCAGCGTTACTAGCGAAGATACGCAGTATTTT
.	.	TRBV5-1	TRBJ1-2	CASSEDSHGYTF	TGCGCCAGCAGCGAGGACAGTCATGGCTACACCTTC
TRBD2	.	TRBV6-6	TRBJ2-7	CASASGTTGEQYF	TGTGCCAGCGCAAGCGGGACGACCGGCGAGCAGTACTTC
.	.	TRBV6-1	TRBJ2-5	CASGVISGQETQYF	TGTGCCAGCGGAGTCATCAGTGGCCAAGAGACCCAGTACTTC
.	.	TRBV7-9	TRBJ2-3	CASKKRSTDTQYF	TGTGCCAGCAAGAAAAGGAGCACAGATACGCAGTATTTT
.	.	TRBV10-1	TRBJ2-1	CASSVVGTSNEQFF	TGCGCCAGCAGTGTGGTAGGGACCTCAAATGAGCAGTTCTTC
.	.	TRBV9	TRBJ1-4	CASSVAGLNEKLFF	TGTGCCAGCAGCGTAGCTGGGTTAAATGAAAAACTGTTTTTT
.	.	TRBV4-1	TRBJ2-1	CASSQDEAAILQEQFF	TGCGCCAGCAGCCAAGATGAGGCGGCCATCCTACAAGAGCAGTTCTTC
TRBD2	.	TRBV5-4	TRBJ2-2	CASSLVAGPGTGELFF	TGTGCCAGCAGCTTAGTAGCGGGCCCGGGGACCGGGGAGCTGTTTTTT
TRBD1	.	TRBV27	TRBJ2-1	CASSGQGHEQFF	TGTGCCAGCTCGGGACAGGGACATGAGCAGTTCTTC
TRBD1	.	TRBV6-1	TRBJ1-2	CASSLTGFDGYTF	TGTGCCAGCAGCTTGACAGGGTTCGATGGCTACACCTTC
.	.	TRBV4-3	TRBJ1-2	CASSQEVGVNGYTF	TGCGCCAGCAGCCAAGAAGTCGGGGTCAATGGCTACACCTTC
TRBD2	.	TRBV9	TRBJ2-1	CASSVEVAGGTGEQFF	TGTGCCAGCAGCGTAGAGGTAGCGGGGGGTACCGGTGAGCAGTTCTTC
.	.	TRBV7-9	TRBJ2-7	CASSLVGTYEQYF	TGTGCCAGCAGCTTGGTAGGGACGTACGAGCAGTACTTC
TRBD2	once	TRBV19	TRBJ2-1	CASSIGASGYNEQFF	TGTGCCAGTAGCATCGGGGCTAGCGGGTACAATGAGCAGTTCTTC
.	.	TRBV14	TRBJ1-3	CASSQSSGPRNTIYF	TGTGCCAGCAGCCAAAGTTCGGGACCGAGAAACACCATATATTTT
.	.	TRBV7-6	TRBJ1-2	CASSSYGGGANNYGYTF	TGTGCCAGCAGCTCCTACGGGGGCGGGGCCAACAACTATGGCTACACCTTC
TRBD2	.	TRBV4-3	TRBJ2-3	CASSQDSGPSRTDTQYF	TGCGCCAGCAGCCAAGATAGCGGGCCCTCAAGGACAGATACGCAGTATTTT
.	.	TRBV6-5	TRBJ2-7	CASSSPSGAHEQYF	TGTGCCAGCAGTTCTCCATCGGGGGCCCACGAGCAGTACTTC
TRBD1	.	TRBV14	TRBJ1-1	CASSPRTGGYTEAFF	TGTGCCAGCAGCCCACGGACAGGGGGGTACACTGAAGCTTTCTTT
.	.	TRBV23-1	TRBJ1-3	CASSQHSSGNTIYF	TGCGCCAGCAGTCAACACAGCTCTGGAAACACCATATATTTT
TRBD1	few	TRBV5-1	TRBJ2-3	CASRLGQGSTDTQYF	TGCGCCAGCAGATTGGGACAGGGGAGCACAGATACGCAGTATTTT
TRBD2	.	TRBV18	TRBJ2-1	CASSPLTSGYNEQFF	TGTGCCAGCTCACCACTGACTAGCGGTTACAATGAGCAGTTCTTC
TRBD1	.	TRBV19	TRBJ1-6	CASSIDTGGSPLHF	TGTGCCAGTAGTATAGATACAGGGGGTTCACCCCTCCACTTT
.	.	TRBV6-6	TRBJ1-1	CAIFQGMNTEAFF	TGTGCCATCTTTCAGGGTATGAACACTGAAGCTTTCTTT